The 14 T cell receptor beta chains given below trace back to one sample, sequenced in a study of Tregs in tolerant kidney transplant recipients. Assay used: immunoSEQ multiplex PCR; TCRdb lists only in-frame clones, some missing. The table includes tens of thousands of clones, around 90% detected once. The sequenced material came from CD8+ T cells from blood. These receptors were taken from a human donor in good health.

The genes are TRBV7-8 and TRBJ2-2, with TRBD1 matching 10 bases. The CDR3 sequence is 16 residues long. V was clipped by 5 bases and J by 2 bases; unmatched bases: 5. Germline assignment: CDR1 SGHVS and CDR2 FQNEAQ. The CDR3, as DNA: TGTGCCAGCAGCCTGGGGGACAGGGGAAACACCGGGGAGCTGTTTTTT. Its protein is CASSLGDRGNTGELFF. Full variable domain (outside the CDR3, taken from reference TRBV7-8 and TRBJ2-2): GAGVSQSPRYKVAKRGQDVALRCDPISGHVSLFWYQQALGQGPEFLTYFQNEAQLDKSGLPSDRFFAERPEGSVSTLKIQRTQQEDSAVYLCASSLGDRGNTGELFFGEGSRLTVL.

The chain recombines TRBV27 with TRBJ1-1, with 7 bases lining up with TRBD1. V lost 8 bases, J lost 6 bases, and 9 bases stayed unmatched. In germline, CDR1 is MNHEY, CDR2 SMNVEV (reference sequence). The CDR3 length is 13 residues. The CDR3 here is CASGIDRASEAFF. The DNA of the CDR3 is TGTGCCAGCGGGATCGACAGGGCATCTGAAGCTTTCTTT.

The chain is built from TRBV7-9 and TRBJ2-7; D unresolved. The V and J ends lost 4 bases and 6 bases respectively, with 19 bases between them. Germline CDR1 SEHNR, CDR2 FQNEAQ (reference sequence). The CDR3 totals 15 residues. The CDR3 DNA follows: TGTGCCAGCAGCTCCAACCTAGGGAATTGGGGCGAGCAGTACTTC. Protein sequence: CASSSNLGNWGEQYF.

The chain links TRBV27 to TRBJ1-1; 9 nucleotides match TRBD1. Looked up from germline, CDR1 is MNHEY and CDR2 is SMNVEV (reference sequence). The CDR3 runs 16 residues. Trimming at V came to 2 bases and at J to 1 base, leaving 5 bases not matched to a gene. The CDR3 DNA reads TGTGCCAGCAGTTTACACGGGACAGGGTGGAACACTGAAGCTTTCTTT. This translates into CASSLHGTGWNTEAFF.

The gene calls are TRBV5-6 and TRBJ2-1, with 11 bases fitting TRBD2. CDR1 is SGHDT, CDR2 YYEEEE, per germline. The CDR3 is 16 amino acids. J lost 14 bases, V lost 2 bases, and 15 bases had no gene match. This CDR3 reads CASSLLAGVFLIGEFF. In DNA, the CDR3 is TGTGCCAGCAGCTTACTAGCGGGAGTGTTCCTAATAGGGGAGTTCTTC.

The chain recombines TRBV2 with TRBJ2-1; D possibly corresponds to TRBD1 (6 bases). From germline, CDR1 is SNHLY and CDR2 FYNNEI. The CDR3 spans 14 residues. Trimming pared 4 bases from V and 4 bases from J, leaving 11 bases between. CDR3 sequence: CASSGRTVYNEQFF. Here the CDR3 DNA reads TGTGCCAGCAGTGGGCGGACAGTTTACAATGAGCAGTTCTTC.

This clone was seen ten or more times. The chain joins TRBV23-1 to TRBJ2-2; 7 positions agree with TRBD1. TRBV23-1 is treated as an ORF (open reading frame) with a function not yet certain. This CDR3 is built from 15 residues. J gave up 0 bases and V 2 bases, and 0 bases lay outside the gene matches. The CDR3, as DNA: TGCGCCAGCAGTCAACAGGGGGCGAACACCGGGGAGCTGTTTTTT. Its translation is CASSQQGANTGELFF.

The chain couples TRBV5-4 to TRBJ2-7; D remains ambiguous. CDR1 is SGHNT and CDR2 is YYREEE in the germline V gene (reference sequence). This CDR3 has 14 residues. The V gene lost 3 bases and the J gene lost 0 bases, with 10 bases spanning the gap. The DNA of the CDR3 is TGTGCCAGCAGCTCAGAGCTCAACTCCTACGAGCAGTACTTC. Protein: CASSSELNSYEQYF.

The sample holds a few counts of this clone. The chain is built from TRBV6-1 and TRBJ1-3, with 10 bases fitting TRBD1. Looked up from germline, CDR1 is MNHNS and CDR2 is SASEGT. V gave up 7 bases and J gave up 3 bases; unmatched junction bases: 6. The length of the CDR3 is 15 residues. The CDR3 nucleotides read TGTGCCAGCACCGCGACAGGGGGCCATGGAAACACCATATATTTT. Translating it yields CASTATGGHGNTIYF.

The chain carries TRBV6-1 and TRBJ1-2, with a tentative D call TRBD1 (5 bases). This CDR3 comprises 18 residues. Germline CDR1 MNHNS, CDR2 SASEGT. V was shortened by 4 bases and J by 5 bases, with 26 bases between the two germline ends. The CDR3 protein is CASSGPWGTDTREYGYTF. The CDR3, as DNA: TGTGCCAGCAGTGGGCCTTGGGGGACCGATACCAGGGAATATGGCTACACCTTC.

This chain connects TRBV4-2 to TRBJ1-1, with unresolved D. V gave up 4 bases and J gave up 2 bases, with 11 bases separating them. CDR1 is LGHNA and CDR2 is YNFKEQ in the germline V gene. The CDR3 runs to 14 residues. This CDR3 is CASSPPGDNTEAFF. The CDR3, as DNA: TGTGCCAGCAGCCCCCCTGGGGATAACACTGAAGCTTTCTTT.

The gene calls are TRBV6-6 and TRBJ2-5; 9 bases line up with TRBD2. The CDR3 contains 13 residues. V trimming: 5 bases; J trimming: 5 bases; junction bases outside the gene matches: 3. Germline CDR1 MNHNY, CDR2 SVGAGI (reference sequence). The CDR3 DNA is TGTGCCAGCAGTCCTAGCGGGATCGAGACCCAGTACTTC. It encodes CASSPSGIETQYF.

In nucleotides, the CDR3 is TGTGCCAGCAGCCCAGGACTAGCGGGAGAGCAGTACTTC. Translation gives CASSPGLAGEQYF. The chain carries TRBV7-8 and TRBJ2-7; TRBD2 agrees at 12 bases. Germline lookup yields CDR1 SGHVS and CDR2 FQNEAQ. V lost 5 bases to trimming and J lost 7 bases; unmatched junction nucleotides: 3. The CDR3 is 13 residues long.

This clone was counted between two and nine times. Other DNA sequences in this sample translate to the same CDR3. The V and J genes are TRBV27 and TRBJ1-5; D uncertain. Germline CDR1 is MNHEY and CDR2 is SMNVEV (reference sequence). Trimming took off 2 bases at V and 0 bases at J, with 2 bases between the two ends. The CDR3 extends over 13 amino acids. CDR3: CASSLSSNQPQHF. Written as DNA, the CDR3 is TGTGCCAGCAGTTTAAGTAGCAATCAGCCCCAGCATTTT.